A selection of T cell receptor beta chains follows, all from one sample in a study of blood T cell repertoires in COVID-19. Clones were sequenced by immunoSEQ multiplex PCR, and TCRdb holds only the in-frame ones, with some missing. The data contain about 48,000 clones, 65% to 90% of them seen just once; the ten biggest clones take up approximately 2.5%. Sequencing input: peripheral blood. The receptors were sampled from a woman of 80 years or more with COVID-19, enrolled during active disease. CDR3s include the opening cysteine and the closing phenylalanine or tryptophan. The D gene is left open where the match is weak. Clone size is not always given. Where it is, it says once, few, many or a class for expanded clones.

size	D	V	J	CDR3	DNA
NA	NA	TRBV6-5	TRBJ2-7	CASSPLDRHNYEQYF	TGTGCCAGCAGTCCCCTAGACAGGCATAACTACGAGCAGTACTTC
NA	NA	TRBV11-2	TRBJ2-3	CASSGRTLTPGMSTDTQYF	TGTGCCAGCTCGGGCCGGACTCTCACCCCTGGTATGAGCACAGATACGCAGTATTTT
NA	TRBD2	TRBV5-1	TRBJ2-3	CASSTWTSADTQYF	TGCGCCAGCAGCACCTGGACTAGCGCAGATACGCAGTATTTT
NA	NA	TRBV30	TRBJ1-5	CAWSTQGYQPQHF	TGTGCCTGGAGCACGCAGGGTTATCAGCCCCAGCATTTT
once	TRBD2	TRBV18	TRBJ2-5	CASSSTSGGYQETQYF	TGTGCCAGCTCATCAACTAGCGGGGGTTACCAAGAGACCCAGTACTTC
NA	TRBD2	TRBV27	TRBJ2-5	CASSFQAPGLAGGIQETQYF	TGTGCCAGCAGTTTCCAAGCTCCGGGACTAGCGGGGGGTATCCAAGAGACCCAGTACTTC
NA	NA	TRBV6-5	TRBJ1-3	CASSYWGSSGNTIYF	TGTGCCAGCAGTTACTGGGGCAGTTCTGGAAACACCATATATTTT
NA	NA	TRBV27	TRBJ1-5	CASSLAGSGDQPQHF	TGTGCCAGCAGTTTAGCCGGGTCAGGGGATCAGCCCCAGCATTTT
NA	NA	TRBV30	TRBJ1-2	CAWSLGQAGSYGYTF	TGTGCCTGGAGTTTGGGCCAGGCGGGGTCGTATGGCTACACCTTC
NA	TRBD2	TRBV18	TRBJ2-7	CASSPILAGASYEQYF	TGTGCCAGCTCACCCATACTAGCGGGGGCCTCCTACGAGCAGTACTTC
NA	NA	TRBV19	TRBJ2-5	CASSPGKETQYF	TGTGCCAGTAGTCCAGGGAAAGAGACCCAGTACTTC